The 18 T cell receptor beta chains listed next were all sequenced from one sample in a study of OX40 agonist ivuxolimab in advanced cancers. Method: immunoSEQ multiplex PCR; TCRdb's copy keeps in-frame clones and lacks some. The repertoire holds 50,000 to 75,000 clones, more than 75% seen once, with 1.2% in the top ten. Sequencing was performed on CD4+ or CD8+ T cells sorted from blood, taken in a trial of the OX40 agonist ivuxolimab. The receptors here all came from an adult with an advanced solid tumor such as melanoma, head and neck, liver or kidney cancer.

The CDR3 DNA reads as TGTGCCAGCGGAGGGGCGCACGACGAGCAGTACTTC. It yields the protein CASGGAHDEQYF. The J gene is TRBJ2-7, the V gene TRBV6-6, with D perhaps matching TRBD2 (6 bases). The V gene's germline CDR1 is MNHNY and CDR2 SVGAGI (reference sequence). This CDR3 region has 12 residues. Trimming cost V 8 bases and J 5 bases, with 13 bases left between them.

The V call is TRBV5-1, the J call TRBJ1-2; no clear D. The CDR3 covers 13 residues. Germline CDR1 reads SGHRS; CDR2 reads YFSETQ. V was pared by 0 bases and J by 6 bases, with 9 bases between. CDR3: CASSLVSGDGYTF. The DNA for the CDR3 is TGCGCCAGCAGCTTGGTTTCCGGGGATGGCTACACCTTC.

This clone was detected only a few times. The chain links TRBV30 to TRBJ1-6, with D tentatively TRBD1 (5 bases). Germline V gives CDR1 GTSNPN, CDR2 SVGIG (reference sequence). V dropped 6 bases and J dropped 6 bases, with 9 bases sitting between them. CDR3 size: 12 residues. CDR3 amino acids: CACRQPNSPLHF. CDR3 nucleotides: TGTGCCTGTCGACAGCCTAATTCACCCCTCCACTTT.

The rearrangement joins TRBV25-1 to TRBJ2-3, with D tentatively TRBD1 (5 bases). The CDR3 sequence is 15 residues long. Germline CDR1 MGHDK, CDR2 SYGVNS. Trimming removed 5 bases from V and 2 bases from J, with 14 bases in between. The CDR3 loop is CASSNIRGNTDTQYF. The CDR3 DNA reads TGTGCCAGCAGTAATATTAGGGGAAACACAGATACGCAGTATTTT. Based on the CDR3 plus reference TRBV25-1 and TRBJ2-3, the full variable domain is EADIYQTPRYLVIGTGKKITLECSQTMGHDKMYWYQQDPGMELHLIHYSYGVNSTEKGDLSSESTVSRIRTEHFPLTLESARPSHTSQYLCASSNIRGNTDTQYFGPGTRLTVL.

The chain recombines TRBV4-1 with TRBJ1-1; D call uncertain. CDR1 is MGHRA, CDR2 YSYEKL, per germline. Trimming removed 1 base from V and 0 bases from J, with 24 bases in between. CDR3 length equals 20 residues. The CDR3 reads CASSQVSVRLLRSLNTEAFF. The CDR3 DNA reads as TGCGCCAGCAGCCAAGTTTCTGTGAGATTACTCCGTTCTCTGAACACTGAAGCTTTCTTT.

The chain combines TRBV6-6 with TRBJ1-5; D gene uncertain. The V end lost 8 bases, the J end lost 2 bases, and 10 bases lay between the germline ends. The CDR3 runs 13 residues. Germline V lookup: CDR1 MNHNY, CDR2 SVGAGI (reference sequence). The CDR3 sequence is CASGPAGNQPQHF. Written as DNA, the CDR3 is TGTGCCAGCGGTCCCGCAGGCAATCAGCCCCAGCATTTT.

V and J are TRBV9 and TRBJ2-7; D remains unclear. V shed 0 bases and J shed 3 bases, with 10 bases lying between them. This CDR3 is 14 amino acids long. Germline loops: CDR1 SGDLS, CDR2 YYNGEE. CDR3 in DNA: TGTGCCAGCAGCGTAGCCCTAGAAGGCTACGAGCAGTACTTC. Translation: CASSVALEGYEQYF.

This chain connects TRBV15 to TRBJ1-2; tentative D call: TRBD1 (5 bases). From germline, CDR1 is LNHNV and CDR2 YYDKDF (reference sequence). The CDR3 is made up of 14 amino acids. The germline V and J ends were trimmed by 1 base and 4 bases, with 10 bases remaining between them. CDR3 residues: CATSRVAGSYGYTF. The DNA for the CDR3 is TGTGCCACCAGCAGAGTTGCAGGGAGCTATGGCTACACCTTC.

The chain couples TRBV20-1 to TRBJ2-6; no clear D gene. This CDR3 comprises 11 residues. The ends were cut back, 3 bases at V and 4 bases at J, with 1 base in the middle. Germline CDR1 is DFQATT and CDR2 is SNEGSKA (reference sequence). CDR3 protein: CSARGANVLTF. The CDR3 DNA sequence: TGCAGTGCTAGGGGGGCCAACGTCCTGACTTTC.

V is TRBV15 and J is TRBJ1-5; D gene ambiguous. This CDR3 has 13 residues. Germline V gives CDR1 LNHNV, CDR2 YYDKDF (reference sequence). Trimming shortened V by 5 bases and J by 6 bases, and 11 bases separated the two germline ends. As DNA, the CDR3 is TGTGCCACCAGCTCAGGTGGAGCTCAGCCCCAGCATTTT. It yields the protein CATSSGGAQPQHF.

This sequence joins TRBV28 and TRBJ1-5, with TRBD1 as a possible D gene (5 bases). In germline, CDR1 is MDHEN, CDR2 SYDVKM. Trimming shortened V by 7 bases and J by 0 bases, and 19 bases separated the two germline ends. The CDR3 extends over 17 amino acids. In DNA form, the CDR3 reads TGTGCCAGCACCAGGACCCTAAGTGGGACTAGCAATCAGCCCCAGCATTTT. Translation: CASTRTLSGTSNQPQHF.

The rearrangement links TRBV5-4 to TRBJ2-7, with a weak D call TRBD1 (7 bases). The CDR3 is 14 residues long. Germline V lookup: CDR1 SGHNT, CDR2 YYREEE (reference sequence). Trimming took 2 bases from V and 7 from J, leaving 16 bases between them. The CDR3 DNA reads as TGTGCCAGCAGCTTCGGTGACAGGGCGGGGGAGCAGTACTTC. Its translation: CASSFGDRAGEQYF.

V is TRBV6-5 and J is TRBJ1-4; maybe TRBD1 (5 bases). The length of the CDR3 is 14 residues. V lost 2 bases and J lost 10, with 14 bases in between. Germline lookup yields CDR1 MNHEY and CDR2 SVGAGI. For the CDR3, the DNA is TGTGCCAGCAGTTACGGGGCGGCTGAGGGAAAACTGTTTTTT. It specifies CASSYGAAEGKLFF.

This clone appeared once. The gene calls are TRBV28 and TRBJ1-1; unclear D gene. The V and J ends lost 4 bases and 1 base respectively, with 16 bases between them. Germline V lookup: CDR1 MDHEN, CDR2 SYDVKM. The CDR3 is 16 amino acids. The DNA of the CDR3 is TGTGCCAGCAGTTCCGGTGGTATCGGGCCGAACACTGAAGCTTTCTTT. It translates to CASSSGGIGPNTEAFF.

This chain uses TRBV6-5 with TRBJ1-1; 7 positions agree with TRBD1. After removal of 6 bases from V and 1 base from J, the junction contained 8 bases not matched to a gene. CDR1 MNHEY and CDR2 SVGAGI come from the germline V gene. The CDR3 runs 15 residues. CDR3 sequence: CASSRDRNTNTEAFF. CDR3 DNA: TGTGCCAGCAGCCGGGACAGAAATACGAACACTGAAGCTTTCTTT.

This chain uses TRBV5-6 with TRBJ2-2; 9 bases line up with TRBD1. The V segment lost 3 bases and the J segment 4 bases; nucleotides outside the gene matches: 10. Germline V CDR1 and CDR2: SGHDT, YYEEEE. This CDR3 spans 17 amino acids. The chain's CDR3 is CASSSTRTGDITGELFF. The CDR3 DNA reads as TGTGCCAGCAGCTCGACCAGGACAGGGGATATCACCGGGGAGCTGTTTTTT.

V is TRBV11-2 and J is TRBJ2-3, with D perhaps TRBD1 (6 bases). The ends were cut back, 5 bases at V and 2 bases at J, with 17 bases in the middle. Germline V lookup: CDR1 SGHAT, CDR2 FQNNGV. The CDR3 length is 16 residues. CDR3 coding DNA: TGTGCCAGCAGCAGGACAGTTCCATTATTCACAGATACGCAGTATTTT. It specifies CASSRTVPLFTDTQYF.

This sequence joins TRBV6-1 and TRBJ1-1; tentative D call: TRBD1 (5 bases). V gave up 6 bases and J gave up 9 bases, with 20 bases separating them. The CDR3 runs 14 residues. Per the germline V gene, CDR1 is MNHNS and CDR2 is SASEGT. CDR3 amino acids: CASRQTGGGTKAFF. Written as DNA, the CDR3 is TGTGCCAGCAGACAAACTGGGGGGGGTACGAAAGCTTTCTTT.